These 20 T cell receptor beta chains were sequenced from one sample in a study of blood T cell repertoires in COVID-19. Libraries were prepared by immunoSEQ multiplex PCR; TCRdb keeps only in-frame clonotypes and omits some of them. The sample contains about 140,000 clones, 65% to 80% of which appear only once. The sample consisted of peripheral blood. The source of these receptors is a man aged 55 to 70 with acute or convalescent COVID-19.

This rearrangement joins TRBV5-1 to TRBJ1-1; D is perhaps TRBD1 (6 bases). There are 15 residues in the CDR3. Germline V gene sequence: CDR1 SGHRS, CDR2 YFSETQ. Trimming cost V 3 bases and J 5 bases, with 17 bases left between them. CDR3 sequence (DNA): TGCGCCAGCAGCTCCACATCAGGGGTGGGTACTGAAGCTTTCTTT. As protein: CASSSTSGVGTEAFF. Variable domain in full (rest from reference TRBV5-1 and TRBJ1-1): KAGVTQTPRYLIKTRGQQVTLSCSPISGHRSVSWYQQTPGQGLQFLFEYFSETQRNKGNFPGRFSGRQFSNSRSEMNVSTLELGDSALYLCASSSTSGVGTEAFFGQGTRLTVV.

This clone has only a few counts. The chain joins TRBV19 to TRBJ1-5, with 9 bases lining up with TRBD1. In germline, CDR1 is LNHDA, CDR2 SQIVND (reference sequence). This CDR3 has 16 residues. V was clipped by 5 bases and J by 7 bases; unmatched bases: 12. The CDR3 loop reads CASSDRPGQGVQPQHF. As DNA, the CDR3 is TGTGCCAGTAGTGATCGCCCGGGACAGGGCGTCCAGCCCCAGCATTTT.

The chain has TRBV18 and TRBJ2-7; 9 nucleotides line up with TRBD2. The germline V gene has CDR1 KGHSH and CDR2 LQKENI. The CDR3 is 15 amino acids. V trimming: 3 bases; J trimming: 1 base; junction bases outside the gene matches: 4. DNA for the CDR3: TGTGCCAGCTCACCCGGACTAGCGAGGTCCTACGAGCAGTACTTC. It yields the protein CASSPGLARSYEQYF.

The V call is TRBV29-1, the J call TRBJ2-5; 8 nucleotides match TRBD2. This CDR3 has 13 amino acids. Germline V gene lookup returns CDR1 SQVTM and CDR2 ANQGSEA. Trimming removed 6 bases from V and 5 bases from J; junction bases left unmatched: 8. For the CDR3, the DNA is TGCAGCGTAGGTGGACTAGCTCGGGAGACCCAGTACTTC. The encoded protein is CSVGGLARETQYF.

This chain joins TRBV9 and TRBJ1-3, with D maybe TRBD1 (5 bases). Germline V CDR1 and CDR2: SGDLS, YYNGEE. CDR3 length: 15 amino acids. V was trimmed by 0 bases and J by 2 bases, leaving 9 bases between them. This CDR3 reads CASSVDAGTGNTIYF. For the CDR3, the DNA is TGTGCCAGCAGCGTAGATGCAGGGACTGGAAACACCATATATTTT.

This chain connects TRBV27 to TRBJ1-2, with D tentatively TRBD1 (5 bases). Germline V CDR1 and CDR2: MNHEY, SMNVEV (reference sequence). The CDR3 is 13 amino acids. Trimming removed 8 bases at V and 4 bases at J, with 14 bases between. The CDR3 protein is CASRSGGIYGYTF. The CDR3 DNA sequence: TGTGCCAGCCGGTCCGGGGGAATCTATGGCTACACCTTC.

The V call is TRBV9, the J call TRBJ1-6; tentatively, D is TRBD1 (5 bases). Germline lookup yields CDR1 SGDLS and CDR2 YYNGEE. Trimming removed 4 bases from V and 9 bases from J, with 17 bases in between. This CDR3 has 15 residues. The CDR3 region is CASSPSTGLGSPLHF. In DNA form, the CDR3 reads TGTGCCAGCAGCCCATCAACAGGATTGGGTTCACCCCTCCACTTT.

This clone was counted only a few times. The chain employs TRBV28 and TRBJ1-6; no definite D call. Germline V gives CDR1 MDHEN, CDR2 SYDVKM. This CDR3 has 15 amino acids. Trimming left V 1 base short and J 11 bases short, with 15 bases between. The CDR3 reads CASSLSVSGTTPLHF. As DNA, the CDR3 is TGTGCCAGCAGTTTATCCGTCTCCGGTACGACACCCCTCCACTTT. Filled out from reference TRBV28 and TRBJ1-6, the complete variable domain reads DVKVTQSSRYLVKRTGEKVFLECVQDMDHENMFWYRQDPGLGLRLIYFSYDVKMKEKGDIPEGYSVSREKKERFSLILESASTNQTSMYLCASSLSVSGTTPLHFGNGTRLTVT.

This chain uses TRBV5-5 with TRBJ2-4, with D possibly matching TRBD2 (5 bases). Germline CDR1 SGHKS, CDR2 YYEKEE (reference sequence). This CDR3 comprises 16 residues. V gave up 0 bases and J gave up 0 bases, with 10 bases separating them. The CDR3 nucleotides read TGTGCCAGCAGCTTGGGGGAGTCCTTAGCCAAAAACATTCAGTACTTC. This encodes CASSLGESLAKNIQYF.

Here the CDR3 reads CASSQDAGGSNSPLHF. CDR3 in DNA: TGCGCCAGCAGCCAAGATGCGGGGGGAAGTAATTCACCCCTCCACTTT. The rearrangement links TRBV4-3 to TRBJ1-6; TRBD1 might be the D (5 bases). The CDR3 runs 16 residues. Trimming cost V 0 bases and J 6 bases, with 12 bases left between them. Per germline, CDR1 LGHNA and CDR2 YSLEER.

As to this clone: This same CDR3 is encoded by further DNA sequences in the sample. The V and J genes are TRBV6-2 or TRBV6-3 and TRBJ2-5; D gene uncertain. Germline assignment: CDR1 MNHEY and CDR2 SVGEGT. This CDR3 contains 12 residues. V was shortened by 4 bases and J by 5 bases, with 8 bases between the two germline ends. In DNA form, the CDR3 reads TGTGCCAGCAGTTCAGGTTTGGAGACCCAGTACTTC. It codes for CASSSGLETQYF.

The chain has TRBV27 and TRBJ1-1; 10 bases are a match to TRBD1. The germline gives CDR1 MNHEY, CDR2 SMNVEV (reference sequence). CDR3 length: 15 residues. Losses at the gene ends were 5 bases for V and 10 bases for J; bases not matched to a gene: 13. The CDR3, as DNA: TGTGCCAGCAGTAAACCGGGACAGGGGCTCGGGGGAGCTTTCTTT. It yields the protein CASSKPGQGLGGAFF.

The chain combines TRBV9 with TRBJ2-3; 9 nucleotides agree with TRBD2. V shed 3 bases, J shed 2 bases, and the junction held 10 bases outside the gene matches. Looked up from germline, CDR1 is SGDLS and CDR2 is YYNGEE. This CDR3 comprises 17 residues. Written as DNA, the CDR3 is TGTGCCAGCAGCGCCTCCCTGGCGGGAGGGACCACAGATACGCAGTATTTT. This gives the protein CASSASLAGGTTDTQYF.

This chain links TRBV7-2 with TRBJ2-7; D unclear. Trimming cost V 5 bases and J 7 bases, with 9 bases left between them. CDR1 and CDR2 (germline): SGHTA, FQGNSA. This CDR3 comprises 11 residues. The CDR3 spells CASSAAGEQYF. The CDR3 region has the DNA TGTGCCAGCAGCGCCGCCGGGGAGCAGTACTTC.

This chain links TRBV19 with TRBJ2-5, with D unresolved. Germline V gene data show CDR1 as LNHDA and CDR2 as SQIVND (reference sequence). There are 13 residues in the CDR3. Trimming took off 5 bases at V and 4 bases at J, with 11 bases between the two ends. The chain's CDR3 is CASSVTVRETQYF. The CDR3 region has the DNA TGTGCCAGTAGTGTAACAGTAAGAGAGACCCAGTACTTC.

The chain couples TRBV29-1 to TRBJ2-1; tentative D call: TRBD2 (6 bases). The length of the CDR3 is 15 residues. The V end was cut by 4 bases, the J end by 7 bases, with 20 bases between. Germline V gives CDR1 SQVTM, CDR2 ANQGSEA. The CDR3 region is CSVAPERLVGNEQFF. The CDR3 DNA is TGCAGCGTTGCCCCTGAACGACTAGTCGGAAATGAGCAGTTCTTC.

The chain combines TRBV3-1 (or the pseudogene TRBV3-2) with TRBJ1-5, with 7 bases matching TRBD1. J was trimmed by 3 bases and V by 0 bases; bases with no gene match: 2. Germline V CDR1 and CDR2: LGHDT, YNNKEL (reference sequence). The length of the CDR3 is 15 residues. This chain's CDR3 is CASSQDRGNNQPQHF. The CDR3 DNA follows: TGTGCCAGCAGCCAAGACAGGGGGAACAATCAGCCCCAGCATTTT.

The CDR3 DNA sequence: TGTGCCAGCAGGAGGACTAGCGGGACGGTCTACGAGCAGTACTTC. Translating it yields CASRRTSGTVYEQYF. The rearrangement uses TRBV28 and TRBJ2-7, with TRBD2 identical over 12 bases. The ends lost 6 bases at V and 3 bases at J; junction bases unmatched: 6. There are 15 residues in the CDR3. Germline V CDR1 and CDR2: MDHEN, SYDVKM.

The chain recombines TRBV9 with TRBJ2-3, with 9 nucleotides matching TRBD2. Germline CDR1 SGDLS, CDR2 YYNGEE. V shed 4 bases, J shed 0 bases, and the junction held 3 bases outside the gene matches. This CDR3 region has 15 residues. The CDR3 is CASSIGLASTDTQYF. The CDR3 nucleotides read TGTGCCAGCAGCATAGGACTAGCGAGCACAGATACGCAGTATTTT.

This chain uses TRBV28 with TRBJ1-1; the match to TRBD1 covers 8 bases. The germline V gene has CDR1 MDHEN and CDR2 SYDVKM. The trim removed 8 bases at V and 3 bases at J, leaving 5 bases unmatched. The CDR3 runs 13 residues. The CDR3 spells CASRPRGHTEAFF. CDR3 DNA sequence: TGTGCCAGCCGCCCCAGGGGGCACACTGAAGCTTTCTTT.